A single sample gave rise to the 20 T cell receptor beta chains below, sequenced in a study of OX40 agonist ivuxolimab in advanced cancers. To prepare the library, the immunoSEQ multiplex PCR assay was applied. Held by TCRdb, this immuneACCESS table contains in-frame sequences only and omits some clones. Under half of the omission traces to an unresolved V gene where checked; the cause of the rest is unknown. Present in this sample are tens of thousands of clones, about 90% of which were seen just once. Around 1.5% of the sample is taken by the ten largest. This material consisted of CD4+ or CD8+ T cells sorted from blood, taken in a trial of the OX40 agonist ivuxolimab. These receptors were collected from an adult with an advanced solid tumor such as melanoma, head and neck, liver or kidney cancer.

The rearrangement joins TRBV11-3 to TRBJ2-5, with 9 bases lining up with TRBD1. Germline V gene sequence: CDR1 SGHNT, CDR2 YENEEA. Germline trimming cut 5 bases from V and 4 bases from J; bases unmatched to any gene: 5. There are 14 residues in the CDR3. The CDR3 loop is CASSVTGGRETQYF. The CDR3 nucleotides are TGTGCCAGCAGCGTCACAGGGGGCAGAGAGACCCAGTACTTC.

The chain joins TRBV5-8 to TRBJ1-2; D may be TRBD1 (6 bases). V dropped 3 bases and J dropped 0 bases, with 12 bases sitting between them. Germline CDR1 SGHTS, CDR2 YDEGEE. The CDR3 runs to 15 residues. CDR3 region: CASSYGQKANYGYTF. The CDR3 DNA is TGTGCCAGCAGCTACGGACAGAAAGCTAACTATGGCTACACCTTC. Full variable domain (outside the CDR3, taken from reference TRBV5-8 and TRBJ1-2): EAGVTQSPTHLIKTRGQQATLRCSPISGHTSVYWYQQALGLGLQFLLWYDEGEERNRGNFPPRFSGRQFPNYSSELNVNALELEDSALYLCASSYGQKANYGYTFGSGTRLTVV.

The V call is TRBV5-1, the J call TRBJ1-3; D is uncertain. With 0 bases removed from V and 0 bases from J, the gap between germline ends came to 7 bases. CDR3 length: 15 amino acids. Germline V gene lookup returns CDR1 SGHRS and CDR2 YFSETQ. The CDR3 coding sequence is TGCGCCAGCAGCTTGGACGGCAGCTCTGGAAACACCATATATTTT. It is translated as CASSLDGSSGNTIYF.

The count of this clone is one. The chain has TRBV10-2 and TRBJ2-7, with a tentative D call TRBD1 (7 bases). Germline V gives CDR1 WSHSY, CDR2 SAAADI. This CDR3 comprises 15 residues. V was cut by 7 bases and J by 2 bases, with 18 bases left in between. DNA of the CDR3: TGCGCCAGCACCCAGGGGGTTGCGGGACCCTACGAGCAGTACTTC. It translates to CASTQGVAGPYEQYF.

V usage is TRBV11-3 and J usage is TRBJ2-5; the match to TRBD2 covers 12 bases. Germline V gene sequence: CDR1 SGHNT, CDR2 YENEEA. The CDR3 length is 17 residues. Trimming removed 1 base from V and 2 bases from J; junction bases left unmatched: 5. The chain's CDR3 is CASSLVPGTSGQETQYF. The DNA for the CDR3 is TGTGCCAGCAGCTTAGTCCCAGGGACTAGCGGGCAAGAGACCCAGTACTTC. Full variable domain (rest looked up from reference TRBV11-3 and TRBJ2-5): EAGVVQSPRYKIIEKKQPVAFWCNPISGHNTLYWYLQNLGQGPELLIRYENEEAVDDSQLPKDRFSAERLKGVDSTLKIQPAELGDSAVYLCASSLVPGTSGQETQYFGPGTRLLVL.

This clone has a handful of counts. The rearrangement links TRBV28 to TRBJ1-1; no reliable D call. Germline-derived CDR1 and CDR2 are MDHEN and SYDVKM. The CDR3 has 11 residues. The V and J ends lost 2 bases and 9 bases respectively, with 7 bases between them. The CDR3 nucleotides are TGTGCCAGCAGTTTAGAAGGGAAAGCTTTCTTT. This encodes CASSLEGKAFF.

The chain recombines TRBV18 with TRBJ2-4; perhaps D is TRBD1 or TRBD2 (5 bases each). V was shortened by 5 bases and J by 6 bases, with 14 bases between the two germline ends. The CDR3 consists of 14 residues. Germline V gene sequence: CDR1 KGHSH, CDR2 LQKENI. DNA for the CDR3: TGTGCCAGCTCAGTGTCCGGGACCCCAAACATTCAGTACTTC. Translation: CASSVSGTPNIQYF.

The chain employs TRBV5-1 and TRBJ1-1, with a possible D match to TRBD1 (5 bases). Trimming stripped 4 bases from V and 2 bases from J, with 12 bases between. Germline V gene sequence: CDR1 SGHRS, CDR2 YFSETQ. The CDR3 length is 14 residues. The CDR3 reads CASSIRDGNTEAFF. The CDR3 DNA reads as TGCGCCAGCAGCATACGGGACGGAAACACTGAAGCTTTCTTT.

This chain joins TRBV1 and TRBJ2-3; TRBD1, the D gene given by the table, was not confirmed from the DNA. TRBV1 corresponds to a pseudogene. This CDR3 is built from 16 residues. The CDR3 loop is CTSSHPIPTGTDTQYF. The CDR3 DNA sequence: TGCACCAGCAGCCACCCAATCCCGACAGGGACAGATACGCAGTATTTT.

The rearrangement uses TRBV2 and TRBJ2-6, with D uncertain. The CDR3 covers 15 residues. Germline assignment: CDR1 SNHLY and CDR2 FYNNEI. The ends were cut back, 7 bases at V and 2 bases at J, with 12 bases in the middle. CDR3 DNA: TGTGCCAGCACCCCACGTCCGGCTGGGGCCAACGTCCTGACTTTC. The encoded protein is CASTPRPAGANVLTF.

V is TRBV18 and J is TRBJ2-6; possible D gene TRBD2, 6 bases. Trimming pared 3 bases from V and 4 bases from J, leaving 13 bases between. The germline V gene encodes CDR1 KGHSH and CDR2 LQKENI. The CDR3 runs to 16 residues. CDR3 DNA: TGTGCCAGCTCACCCCAGGGACTGGTGGGGGCCAACGTCCTGACTTTC. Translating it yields CASSPQGLVGANVLTF.

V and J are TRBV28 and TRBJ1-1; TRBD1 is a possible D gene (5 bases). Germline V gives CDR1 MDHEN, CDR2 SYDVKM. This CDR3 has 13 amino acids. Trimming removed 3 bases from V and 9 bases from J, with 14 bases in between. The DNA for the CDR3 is TGTGCCAGCAGTTTGGGGGGAGGGCCCCAAGCTTTCTTT. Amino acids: CASSLGGGPQAFF. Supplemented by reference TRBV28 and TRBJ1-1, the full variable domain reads DVKVTQSSRYLVKRTGEKVFLECVQDMDHENMFWYRQDPGLGLRLIYFSYDVKMKEKGDIPEGYSVSREKKERFSLILESASTNQTSMYLCASSLGGGPQAFFGQGTRLTVV.

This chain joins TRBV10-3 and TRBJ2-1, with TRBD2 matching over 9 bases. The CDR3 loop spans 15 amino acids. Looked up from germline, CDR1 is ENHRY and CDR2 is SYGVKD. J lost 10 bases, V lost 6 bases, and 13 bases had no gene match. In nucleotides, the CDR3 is TGTGCCATCAGAAGCTCGCGGGAGGGGGGCTCGGAGCAGTTCTTC. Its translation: CAIRSSREGGSEQFF.

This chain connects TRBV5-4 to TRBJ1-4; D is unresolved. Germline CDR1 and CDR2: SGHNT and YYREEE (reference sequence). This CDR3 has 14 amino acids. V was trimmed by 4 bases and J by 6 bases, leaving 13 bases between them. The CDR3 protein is CASSLGGFDEKLFF. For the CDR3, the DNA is TGTGCCAGCAGCCTGGGCGGGTTCGATGAAAAACTGTTTTTT.

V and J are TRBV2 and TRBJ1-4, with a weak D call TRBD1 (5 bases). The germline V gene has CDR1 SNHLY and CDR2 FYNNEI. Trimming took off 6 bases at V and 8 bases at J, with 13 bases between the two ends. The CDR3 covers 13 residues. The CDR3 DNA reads TGTGCCAGCAGCCCGACAGTTTTCGAAAAACTGTTTTTT. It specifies CASSPTVFEKLFF. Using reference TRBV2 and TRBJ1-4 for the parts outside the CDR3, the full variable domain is EPEVTQTPSHQVTQMGQEVILRCVPISNHLYFYWYRQILGQKVEFLVSFYNNEISEKSEIFDDQFSVERPDGSNFTLKIRSTKLEDSAMYFCASSPTVFEKLFFGSGTQLSVL.

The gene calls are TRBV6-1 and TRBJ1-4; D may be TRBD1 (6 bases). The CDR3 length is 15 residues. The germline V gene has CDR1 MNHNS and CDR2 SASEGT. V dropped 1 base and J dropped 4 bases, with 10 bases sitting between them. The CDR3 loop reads CASSEGSGDNEKLFF. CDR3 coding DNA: TGTGCCAGCAGTGAAGGGTCAGGGGATAATGAAAAACTGTTTTTT.

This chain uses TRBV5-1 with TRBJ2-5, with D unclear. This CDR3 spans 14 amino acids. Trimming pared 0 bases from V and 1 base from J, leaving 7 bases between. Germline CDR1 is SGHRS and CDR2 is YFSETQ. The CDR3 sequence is CASSLGPTQETQYF. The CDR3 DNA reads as TGCGCCAGCAGCTTGGGTCCAACCCAAGAGACCCAGTACTTC. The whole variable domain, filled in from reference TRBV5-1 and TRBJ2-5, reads KAGVTQTPRYLIKTRGQQVTLSCSPISGHRSVSWYQQTPGQGLQFLFEYFSETQRNKGNFPGRFSGRQFSNSRSEMNVSTLELGDSALYLCASSLGPTQETQYFGPGTRLLVL.

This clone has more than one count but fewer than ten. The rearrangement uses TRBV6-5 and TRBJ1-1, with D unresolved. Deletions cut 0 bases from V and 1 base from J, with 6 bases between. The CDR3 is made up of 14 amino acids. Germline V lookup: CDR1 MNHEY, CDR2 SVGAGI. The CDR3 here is CASSYSYRNTEAFF. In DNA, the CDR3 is TGTGCCAGCAGTTACTCGTATAGGAACACTGAAGCTTTCTTT.

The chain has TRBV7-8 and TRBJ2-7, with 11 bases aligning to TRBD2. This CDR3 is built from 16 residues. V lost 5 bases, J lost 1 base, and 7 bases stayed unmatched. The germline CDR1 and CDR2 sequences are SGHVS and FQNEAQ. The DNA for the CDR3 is TGTGCCAGCAGCACCTTAGCGGGAGGGGGGTCCTACGAGCAGTACTTC. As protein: CASSTLAGGGSYEQYF. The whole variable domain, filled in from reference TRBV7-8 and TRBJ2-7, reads GAGVSQSPRYKVAKRGQDVALRCDPISGHVSLFWYQQALGQGPEFLTYFQNEAQLDKSGLPSDRFFAERPEGSVSTLKIQRTQQEDSAVYLCASSTLAGGGSYEQYFGPGTRLTVT.

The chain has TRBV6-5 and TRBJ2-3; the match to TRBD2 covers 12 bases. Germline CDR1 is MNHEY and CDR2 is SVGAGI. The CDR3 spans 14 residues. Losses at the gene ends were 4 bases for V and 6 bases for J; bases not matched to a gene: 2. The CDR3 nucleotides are TGTGCCAGCAGTTGGACTAGCGGGATTGATACGCAGTATTTT. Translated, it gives CASSWTSGIDTQYF.